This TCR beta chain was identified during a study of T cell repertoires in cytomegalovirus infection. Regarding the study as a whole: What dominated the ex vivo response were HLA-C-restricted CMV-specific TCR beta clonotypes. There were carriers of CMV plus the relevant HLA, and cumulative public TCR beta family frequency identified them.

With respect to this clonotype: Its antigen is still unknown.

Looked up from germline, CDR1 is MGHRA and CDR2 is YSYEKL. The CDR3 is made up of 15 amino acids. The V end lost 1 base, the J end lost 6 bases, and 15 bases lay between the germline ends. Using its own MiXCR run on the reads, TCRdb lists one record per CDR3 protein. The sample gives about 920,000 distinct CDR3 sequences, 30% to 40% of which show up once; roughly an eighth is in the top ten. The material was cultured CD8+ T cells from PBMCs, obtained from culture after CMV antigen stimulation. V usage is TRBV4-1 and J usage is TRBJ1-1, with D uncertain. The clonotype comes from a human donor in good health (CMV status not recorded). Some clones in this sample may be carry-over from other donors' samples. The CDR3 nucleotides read TGCGCCAGCAGCCAAGGTCGCCCTGGGGTGCCTGAAGCTTTCTTT. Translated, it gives CASSQGRPGVPEAFF.